This TCR beta chain was recovered during a study of T-cell memory formation after mild COVID-19. The table lists this clonotype with a few counts. Its target is unknown. A 5'RACE reaction primed in the constant segment made cDNA libraries of TCR alpha and TCR beta, and these carried sample barcodes and UMIs. TCRdb recomputed calls from the 5' RACE reads with MiXCR, one row per CDR3 protein. The profile shows more than 300,000 distinct CDR3 sequences, approximately 15% of them singletons. Study-wide points: Pre-infection memory held some responding clones, suggesting pre-existing cross-reactive T cells responded. Mainly in CM and EM were contracting CD4+ clones; CD8+ were in EMRA.

In germline, CDR1 is LGHNA, CDR2 YSLEER. Trimming removed 1 base from V and 6 bases from J, with 12 bases in between. This CDR3 has 15 residues. V usage is TRBV4-3 and J usage is TRBJ2-2; D unclear. The TCR sequence derives from a man younger than 35 who had mild COVID-19 (a few samples of this study predate the infection). Cell type and time point are not known. Sequenced: PBMCs or a T cell subset sorted from them (not recorded which). CDR3: CASSQVASVAGELFF. The CDR3 DNA follows: TGCGCCAGCAGCCAAGTGGCGTCGGTTGCCGGGGAGCTGTTTTTT.